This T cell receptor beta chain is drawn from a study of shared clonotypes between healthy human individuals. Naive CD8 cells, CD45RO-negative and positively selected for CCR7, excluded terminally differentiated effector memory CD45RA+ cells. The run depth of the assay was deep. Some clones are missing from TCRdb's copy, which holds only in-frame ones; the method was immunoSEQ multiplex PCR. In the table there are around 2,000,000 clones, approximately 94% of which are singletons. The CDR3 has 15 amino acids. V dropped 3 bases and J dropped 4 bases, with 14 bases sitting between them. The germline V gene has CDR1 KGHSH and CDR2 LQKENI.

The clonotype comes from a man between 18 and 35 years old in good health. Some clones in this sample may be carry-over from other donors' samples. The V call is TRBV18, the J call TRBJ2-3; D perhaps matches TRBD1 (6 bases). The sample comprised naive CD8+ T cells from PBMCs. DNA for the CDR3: TGTGCCAGCTCACCGTCCAGGGGTTCGTCAGATACGCAGTATTTT. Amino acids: CASSPSRGSSDTQYF.